One and the same sample provided the 23 T cell receptor beta chains below, sequenced in a study of blood T cell repertoires in COVID-19. Libraries were prepared by immunoSEQ multiplex PCR; TCRdb keeps only in-frame clonotypes and omits some of them. The sample has roughly 150,000 clones, around 82% seen once. The sample taken for sequencing was peripheral blood. Every receptor here comes from an elderly woman with acute or convalescent COVID-19.

The rearrangement joins TRBV28 to TRBJ2-7; 10 bases agree with TRBD1. This CDR3 region has 14 residues. V shed 8 bases and J 2 bases; nucleotides not matched to a gene: 6. CDR1 and CDR2 from the germline V gene are MDHEN and SYDVKM. CDR3 DNA: TGTGCCAGCCTAAAGACAGGGGGCGCCTACGAGCAGTACTTC. It codes for CASLKTGGAYEQYF.

V is TRBV10-3 and J is TRBJ1-5, with 11 nucleotides matching TRBD1. The CDR3 has 20 residues. The V gene's germline CDR1 is ENHRY and CDR2 SYGVKD. V lost 0 bases, J lost 3 bases, and 13 bases stayed unmatched. The CDR3 is CAISESGPGQGARINQPQHF. The CDR3 DNA sequence: TGTGCCATCAGTGAGTCTGGCCCAGGACAGGGGGCGCGTATCAATCAGCCCCAGCATTTT.

Details on this clone: Other DNA sequences of this sample code for an identical CDR3. The chain recombines TRBV12-3 or TRBV12-4 with TRBJ1-2; D might be TRBD1 (5 bases). Trimming shortened V by 4 bases and J by 3 bases, and 9 bases separated the two germline ends. This CDR3 contains 13 residues. CDR3 in DNA: TGTGCCAGCAGTTGGGGCGGGGACTATGGCTACACCTTC. Its translation is CASSWGGDYGYTF.

The CDR3 region has the DNA TGTGCCAGCAGTTTCGGGACAGACACCGGGGAGCTGTTTTTT. Amino acids: CASSFGTDTGELFF. V is TRBV28 and J is TRBJ2-2; 7 bases are a match to TRBD1. Germline V gives CDR1 MDHEN, CDR2 SYDVKM. Trimming cost V 3 bases and J 3 bases; bases outside gene matches: 1. The CDR3 is 14 residues long.

This chain links TRBV20-1 with TRBJ1-4, with 8 bases aligning to TRBD1. V lost 3 bases and J lost 16; bases outside the gene matches: 13. CDR1 is DFQATT and CDR2 is SNEGSKA in the germline V gene (reference sequence). The CDR3 has 13 residues. The CDR3 loop is CSASDTDRDIRFF. In DNA form, the CDR3 reads TGCAGTGCTAGTGACACGGACAGGGACATTAGGTTTTTT.

This chain links TRBV15 with TRBJ2-1; no reliable D call. This CDR3 is built from 14 residues. The V gene's germline CDR1 is LNHNV and CDR2 YYDKDF (reference sequence). The germline V and J ends were trimmed by 1 base and 5 bases, with 9 bases remaining between them. The CDR3 here is CATSRGQIDNEQFF. The CDR3 coding sequence is TGTGCCACCAGCAGAGGGCAGATTGACAATGAGCAGTTCTTC.

The chain recombines TRBV5-6 with TRBJ2-5; tentative D call: TRBD2 (6 bases). The CDR3 consists of 17 residues. Germline V gives CDR1 SGHDT, CDR2 YYEEEE. The V gene lost 5 bases and the J gene lost 2 bases, with 22 bases spanning the gap. The CDR3 bases are TGTGCCAGCAGACCCTTCCGGGGGAATTGGGCTCAAGAGACCCAGTACTTC. The encoded protein is CASRPFRGNWAQETQYF.

The chain combines TRBV7-6 with TRBJ2-1; D may be TRBD2 (6 bases). The CDR3 length is 15 residues. Trimming shortened V by 6 bases and J by 0 bases, and 12 bases separated the two germline ends. Germline V gene data show CDR1 as SGHVS and CDR2 as FNYEAQ. The CDR3 spells CASSTTRNSYNEQFF. The CDR3 nucleotides read TGTGCCAGCAGTACGACTAGGAACTCCTACAATGAGCAGTTCTTC.

The chain links TRBV18 to TRBJ1-6; D gene ambiguous. Between the trimmed V and J ends, which lost 2 bases and 0 bases, there was a span of 8 bases. The CDR3 consists of 16 residues. CDR1 is KGHSH, CDR2 LQKENI, per germline. The CDR3 loop is CASSPLRISYNSPLHF. The CDR3, as DNA: TGTGCCAGCTCACCATTGAGGATCTCCTATAATTCACCCCTCCACTTT.

This clone was picked up one time. V is TRBV30 and J is TRBJ2-3; TRBD2 agrees at 8 bases. The CDR3 is 14 residues long. The junction had 6 bases not matched to a gene; V was cut back by 3 bases and J by 4 bases. CDR1 is GTSNPN and CDR2 is SVGIG in the germline V gene (reference sequence). CDR3 DNA: TGTGCCTGGAGGACTAGCGAGTGGGCAGATACGCAGTATTTT. Its protein product is CAWRTSEWADTQYF.

V usage is TRBV4-1 and J usage is TRBJ2-1, with a weak D call TRBD2 (5 bases). The CDR3 consists of 14 residues. V lost 4 bases to trimming and J lost 7 bases, with 14 bases between them. CDR1 MGHRA and CDR2 YSYEKL come from the germline V gene. In nucleotides, the CDR3 is TGCGCCAGCAGCCTAATGTCCCGAGGGAATGAGCAGTTCTTC. Protein product: CASSLMSRGNEQFF.

V and J are TRBV18 and TRBJ2-2; perhaps TRBD1 as D (5 bases). CDR3 length: 14 residues. From germline, CDR1 is KGHSH and CDR2 LQKENI. Deletions cut 3 bases from V and 8 bases from J, with 13 bases between. The DNA for the CDR3 is TGTGCCAGCTCACCCTTGCAGGGCGAAGGGGAGCTGTTTTTT. Translation gives CASSPLQGEGELFF.

The rearrangement links TRBV28 to TRBJ1-1; 10 bases are shared with TRBD1. Germline loops: CDR1 MDHEN, CDR2 SYDVKM. The CDR3 spans 13 residues. J lost 6 bases, V lost 4 bases, and 2 bases had no gene match. The CDR3 DNA is TGTGCCAGCAGTTCCGGGACAGGGGCTGAAGCTTTCTTT. Encoded protein: CASSSGTGAEAFF. Full variable domain (rest looked up from reference TRBV28 and TRBJ1-1): DVKVTQSSRYLVKRTGEKVFLECVQDMDHENMFWYRQDPGLGLRLIYFSYDVKMKEKGDIPEGYSVSREKKERFSLILESASTNQTSMYLCASSSGTGAEAFFGQGTRLTVV.

The V gene is TRBV7-9, the J gene TRBJ1-5, with no clear D. CDR3 length: 12 amino acids. Trimming removed 5 bases from V and 6 bases from J, with 8 bases in between. Germline values: CDR1 SEHNR, CDR2 FQNEAQ (reference sequence). CDR3 sequence: CASSHEGQPQHF. Here the CDR3 DNA reads TGTGCCAGCAGCCACGAGGGTCAGCCCCAGCATTTT.

The chain joins TRBV4-2 to TRBJ2-7, with D perhaps matching TRBD1 (5 bases). The germline V gene encodes CDR1 LGHNA and CDR2 YNFKEQ. The length of the CDR3 is 14 residues. Trimming left V 1 base short and J 0 bases short, with 7 bases between. CDR3 protein: CASSQAGLSYEQYF. DNA for the CDR3: TGTGCCAGCAGCCAAGCAGGGCTCTCCTACGAGCAGTACTTC.

This clone was seen just once. The chain links TRBV5-4 to TRBJ2-5, with 14 bases matching TRBD2. The CDR3 totals 19 residues. CDR1 and CDR2 (germline): SGHNT, YYREEE (reference sequence). With V trimmed by 4 bases and J by 6 bases, 17 bases remained unmatched. In DNA form, the CDR3 reads TGTGCCAGCAGCGCGACTAGCGGGGGGGCTGCCGTATTTTGGAAGACCCAGTACTTC. Amino acid sequence: CASSATSGGAAVFWKTQYF.

The chain is built from TRBV20-1 and TRBJ2-5; 8 bases map to TRBD1. CDR3 length equals 14 residues. Germline V lookup: CDR1 DFQATT, CDR2 SNEGSKA (reference sequence). V gave up 3 bases and J gave up 5 bases; unmatched junction bases: 8. The CDR3 loop reads CSASPARGQETQYF. In nucleotides, the CDR3 is TGCAGTGCTAGTCCAGCCAGGGGGCAGGAGACCCAGTACTTC.

This clone was recorded many times. The chain employs TRBV28 and TRBJ1-6; 7 bases line up with TRBD1. Germline V lookup: CDR1 MDHEN, CDR2 SYDVKM. The J segment lost 7 bases and the V segment lost 5 bases, leaving 8 bases of the junction unmatched. This CDR3 has 15 residues. The CDR3 loop reads CASSGTDRINSPLHF. The CDR3 DNA is TGTGCCAGCAGTGGGACGGACAGGATCAATTCACCCCTCCACTTT.

The chain couples TRBV28 to TRBJ1-2; TRBD1 agrees at 7 bases. The V gene end was trimmed by 3 bases and the J gene end by 4 bases; junction bases not matched to a gene: 14. CDR3 length equals 17 residues. Germline V gene lookup returns CDR1 MDHEN and CDR2 SYDVKM. The chain's CDR3 is CASSFPGQIGRTYGYTF. The CDR3 bases are TGTGCCAGCAGTTTCCCGGGACAGATAGGACGCACCTATGGCTACACCTTC.

The chain uses TRBV15 and TRBJ2-2, with 7 bases identical to TRBD2. The CDR3 covers 17 residues. V shed 3 bases, J shed 4 bases, and the junction held 11 bases outside the gene matches. The germline V gene has CDR1 LNHNV and CDR2 YYDKDF (reference sequence). CDR3 in amino acids: CATSRSRGRGTTGELFF. The CDR3 coding sequence is TGTGCCACCAGCAGGTCCCGAGGGAGGGGTACCACCGGGGAGCTGTTTTTT.

The genes are TRBV19 and TRBJ2-1; 9 bases align to TRBD1. Germline CDR1 is LNHDA and CDR2 is SQIVND (reference sequence). V trimming: 4 bases; J trimming: 4 bases; junction bases outside the gene matches: 5. The CDR3 runs to 15 residues. The CDR3 reads CASSKQGARYNEQFF. The CDR3 DNA sequence: TGTGCCAGTAGTAAACAGGGGGCCAGGTACAATGAGCAGTTCTTC.

This sequence joins TRBV28 and TRBJ1-5; D is ambiguous. Germline V lookup: CDR1 MDHEN, CDR2 SYDVKM. The V end was cut by 2 bases, the J end by 2 bases, with 13 bases between. The CDR3 contains 16 residues. Written as DNA, the CDR3 is TGTGCCAGCAGTTTACCGGGGAGGTTGGGCAATCAGCCCCAGCATTTT. Translated, it gives CASSLPGRLGNQPQHF.

The rearrangement uses TRBV30 and TRBJ2-1, with D unclear. Trimming shortened V by 3 bases and J by 0 bases, and 6 bases separated the two germline ends. The germline CDR1 and CDR2 sequences are GTSNPN and SVGIG (reference sequence). CDR3 size: 13 residues. The CDR3 loop is CAWRASSYNEQFF. The CDR3 DNA reads TGTGCCTGGAGGGCTAGCTCCTACAATGAGCAGTTCTTC.